One sample yielded the 22 T cell receptor beta chains listed below, sequenced in a study of neoadjuvant anti-PD-1 for oral cavity cancer. Profiling relied on immunoSEQ multiplex PCR, and the TCRdb table lists in-frame clones only, not all of them. The sample records 84,000 or so clones, under 85% being singletons. The sequencing used PBMCs, collected before nivolumab (anti-PD-1) treatment. Receptors originate from a person aged 35 to 85 with oral cavity squamous cell carcinoma.

In this sample, this clone turned up once. The chain employs TRBV5-1 and TRBJ2-1; a weak D match, TRBD1 (5 bases). CDR3 length: 15 amino acids. Germline CDR1 reads SGHRS; CDR2 reads YFSETQ. Trimming stripped 0 bases from V and 3 bases from J, with 10 bases between. CDR3 bases: TGCGCCAGCAGCTTGGAGAGACAGAACTACAATGAGCAGTTCTTC. As protein: CASSLERQNYNEQFF.

This chain joins TRBV30 and TRBJ2-3; TRBD2 matches 14 bases. V was pared by 5 bases and J by 4 bases, with 8 bases of the junction left unmatched. This CDR3 region has 16 residues. From germline, CDR1 is GTSNPN and CDR2 SVGIG (reference sequence). CDR3 sequence reads: CAWDPGLAGVPDTQYF. The CDR3 DNA is TGTGCCTGGGATCCGGGACTAGCGGGAGTACCAGATACGCAGTATTTT.

This chain links TRBV19 with TRBJ1-5, with 8 positions matching TRBD1. CDR3 length equals 14 residues. With V trimmed by 3 bases and J by 3 bases, 1 base remained unmatched. Germline CDR1 and CDR2: LNHDA and SQIVND (reference sequence). CDR3 in amino acids: CASSMGQANQPQHF. The CDR3 bases are TGTGCCAGTAGTATGGGACAGGCCAATCAGCCCCAGCATTTT.

The chain uses TRBV5-1 and TRBJ2-7; TRBD1 agrees at 7 bases. CDR3 length: 15 amino acids. J was trimmed by 0 bases and V by 4 bases; bases with no gene match: 7. CDR1 SGHRS and CDR2 YFSETQ come from the germline V gene. The DNA for the CDR3 is TGCGCCAGCAGCGGGGGACAGTCGAGCTCCTACGAGCAGTACTTC. Its translation is CASSGGQSSSYEQYF. Combining the CDR3 with reference TRBV5-1 and TRBJ2-7 gives the whole variable domain KAGVTQTPRYLIKTRGQQVTLSCSPISGHRSVSWYQQTPGQGLQFLFEYFSETQRNKGNFPGRFSGRQFSNSRSEMNVSTLELGDSALYLCASSGGQSSSYEQYFGPGTRLTVT.

V and J are TRBV23-1 and TRBJ1-5; 11 nucleotides match TRBD1. TRBV23-1 is sorted into the ORF group, with uncertain function. V lost 6 bases to trimming and J lost 6 bases; unmatched junction nucleotides: 13. The CDR3 contains 17 residues. CDR3: CASRLRGTGGLSQPQHF. CDR3 nucleotide sequence: TGCGCCAGCAGGCTAAGAGGGACAGGGGGTCTTAGTCAGCCCCAGCATTTT.

Remarks on this clone: This sample includes further DNA sequences coding for the same CDR3. The chain couples TRBV7-6 to TRBJ1-4; D unresolved. Germline V gene data show CDR1 as SGHVS and CDR2 as FNYEAQ. The CDR3 is made up of 14 amino acids. V was shortened by 1 base and J by 5 bases, with 8 bases between the two germline ends. Here the CDR3 reads CASSLGSNNEKLFF. DNA of the CDR3: TGTGCCAGCAGCTTAGGCAGTAACAATGAAAAACTGTTTTTT. The whole variable domain, remainder taken from reference TRBV7-6 and TRBJ1-4, is GAGVSQSPRYKVTKRGQDVALRCDPISGHVSLYWYRQALGQGPEFLTYFNYEAQQDKSGLPNDRFSAERPEGSISTLTIQRTEQRDSAMYRCASSLGSNNEKLFFGSGTQLSVL.

V usage is TRBV6-5 and J usage is TRBJ2-1; D possibly corresponds to TRBD2 (5 bases). V lost 6 bases and J lost 0, with 12 bases in between. The CDR3 totals 15 residues. Germline V gene data show CDR1 as MNHEY and CDR2 as SVGAGI. The CDR3 bases are TGTGCCAGCAGGCCGACGGGGAGCTCCTACAATGAGCAGTTCTTC. This sequence encodes CASRPTGSSYNEQFF.

The genes are TRBV5-1 and TRBJ2-7; D remains ambiguous. V lost 0 bases to trimming and J lost 3 bases, with 19 bases between them. CDR1 is SGHRS, CDR2 YFSETQ, per germline. The CDR3 has 17 residues. CDR3 DNA: TGCGCCAGCAGCTTGGGCGGCGTATCCCTTAGCAACTACGAGCAGTACTTC. Its translation: CASSLGGVSLSNYEQYF.

The chain uses TRBV7-6 and TRBJ2-7, with D possibly matching TRBD2 (7 bases). Germline lookup yields CDR1 SGHVS and CDR2 FNYEAQ. Trimming removed 2 bases from V and 6 bases from J, with 23 bases in between. This CDR3 has 17 amino acids. DNA for the CDR3: TGTGCCAGCAGCTTATGGGGGGAGGGGGACACAGACAGCGAGCAGTACTTC. Its protein is CASSLWGEGDTDSEQYF.

The gene calls are TRBV14 and TRBJ1-2; D is unclear. This CDR3 has 13 amino acids. V lost 0 bases to trimming and J lost 4 bases, with 6 bases between them. CDR1 is SGHDN, CDR2 FVKESK, per germline. The chain's CDR3 is CASSQDRRYGYTF. CDR3 nucleotides: TGTGCCAGCAGCCAAGATCGGCGCTATGGCTACACCTTC.

The sample holds one count of this clone. This chain uses TRBV10-3 with TRBJ2-3; 8 bases are shared with TRBD2. CDR1 and CDR2 (germline): ENHRY, SYGVKD. With 5 bases clipped from V and 5 bases from J, the junction kept 3 bases outside the gene matches. The CDR3 sequence is 13 residues long. The CDR3 coding sequence is TGTGCCATCAGTAGCGGGAGAGTAGATACGCAGTATTTT. Amino acid sequence: CAISSGRVDTQYF.

The chain carries TRBV10-2 and TRBJ2-2; D unresolved. V was shortened by 2 bases and J by 6 bases, with 7 bases between the two germline ends. In germline, CDR1 is WSHSY, CDR2 SAAADI. This CDR3 has 13 residues. CDR3 in DNA: TGCGCCAGCAGTGAGGGCCGGGCCGGGGAGCTGTTTTTT. This translates into CASSEGRAGELFF.

V gene TRBV7-9 combines with J gene TRBJ2-1, with TRBD2 matching over 10 bases. Trimming took 7 bases from V and 12 from J; bases not matched to a gene: 12. CDR3 length equals 14 residues. Per the germline V gene, CDR1 is SEHNR and CDR2 is FQNEAQ (reference sequence). The CDR3 DNA is TGTGCCAGCACCGTACGGACTAGCGGAGGGGGGCAGTTCTTC. Translating it yields CASTVRTSGGGQFF.

This rearrangement joins TRBV7-9 to TRBJ2-7; TRBD1 or TRBD2 may be the D gene (5 bases each). This CDR3 spans 14 amino acids. The germline V gene has CDR1 SEHNR and CDR2 FQNEAQ (reference sequence). Trimming left V 4 bases short and J 4 bases short, with 14 bases between. CDR3: CASSSRDLPYEQYF. The DNA for the CDR3 is TGTGCCAGCAGCTCCCGGGACCTCCCGTACGAGCAGTACTTC.

The chain's CDR3 is CSVPSSGTRVGEQYF. CDR3 coding DNA: TGCAGCGTTCCGTCGTCCGGGACCCGTGTGGGTGAGCAGTACTTC. The chain carries TRBV29-1 and TRBJ2-7; either TRBD1 or TRBD2 may supply D (5 bases each). With 5 bases removed from V and 7 bases from J, the gap between germline ends came to 24 bases. CDR1 is SQVTM and CDR2 is ANQGSEA in the germline V gene. The length of the CDR3 is 15 residues.

The chain couples TRBV7-9 to TRBJ1-1; D not certain. Germline V gene data show CDR1 as SEHNR and CDR2 as FQNEAQ (reference sequence). V was trimmed by 5 bases and J by 7 bases, leaving 11 bases between them. This CDR3 is 12 amino acids long. The CDR3 here is CASSPLAREAFF. The CDR3 bases are TGTGCCAGCAGCCCCTTGGCCCGTGAAGCTTTCTTT. The full variable domain, rest sourced from reference TRBV7-9 and TRBJ1-1, is DTGVSQNPRHKITKRGQNVTFRCDPISEHNRLYWYRQTLGQGPEFLTYFQNEAQLEKSRLLSDRFSAERPKGSFSTLEIQRTEQGDSAMYLCASSPLAREAFFGQGTRLTVV.

The CDR3 spells CASSPQTAQTSYNEQFF. The CDR3 DNA is TGTGCCAGCAGCCCCCAGACAGCCCAAACCTCCTACAATGAGCAGTTCTTC. The V call is TRBV9, the J call TRBJ2-1; possible D gene TRBD1, 5 bases. V was cut by 4 bases and J by 0 bases, with 17 bases left in between. The CDR3 has 17 residues. Germline CDR1 reads SGDLS; CDR2 reads YYNGEE.

This clone came up once. J is TRBJ2-7 and V is TRBV5-4; 14 bases agree with TRBD2. V lost 5 bases and J lost 3; bases outside the gene matches: 10. Germline CDR1 SGHNT, CDR2 YYREEE (reference sequence). The CDR3 is 17 amino acids. The CDR3 here is CASSQTGTSGSLYEQYF. The CDR3 nucleotides are TGTGCCAGCAGTCAAACCGGGACTAGCGGGAGTCTCTACGAGCAGTACTTC.

The rearrangement links TRBV9 to TRBJ1-4, with D tentatively TRBD1 (5 bases). V lost 4 bases and J 5 bases, leaving 12 bases between the germline ends. The CDR3 consists of 14 residues. CDR1 is SGDLS and CDR2 is YYNGEE in the germline V gene. The CDR3 DNA is TGTGCCAGCAGCCCGACAGACCGAAATGAAAAACTGTTTTTT. Translating gives CASSPTDRNEKLFF.

The chain uses TRBV6-5 and TRBJ1-5, with D tentatively TRBD1 (6 bases). The V and J ends lost 5 bases and 7 bases respectively, with 15 bases between them. Germline lookup yields CDR1 MNHEY and CDR2 SVGAGI. This CDR3 spans 14 amino acids. DNA of the CDR3: TGTGCCAGCAGTATTGGGGGGACAAAACAGCCCCAGCATTTT. Amino acid sequence: CASSIGGTKQPQHF.

In its sample, this clone was seen once. CDR3 nucleotides: TGTGCCAGCGGGGCCGGGACAGGGAACACTGAAGCTTTCTTT. It encodes CASGAGTGNTEAFF. The gene calls are TRBV6-6 and TRBJ1-1, with 8 bases that match TRBD1. This CDR3 has 14 residues. In germline, CDR1 is MNHNY, CDR2 SVGAGI (reference sequence). V shed 8 bases and J 1 base; nucleotides not matched to a gene: 6.

The CDR3 DNA follows: TGTGCCATCAGCAAGACAGGGTACAATGAGCAGTTCTTC. This codes for CAISKTGYNEQFF. The gene calls are TRBV10-3 and TRBJ2-1, with TRBD1 matching 7 bases. The ends lost 6 bases at V and 4 bases at J; junction bases unmatched: 3. The CDR3 extends over 13 amino acids. The V gene's germline CDR1 is ENHRY and CDR2 SYGVKD.